Following are 20 T cell receptor beta chains from one sample sequenced in a study of shared clonotypes between healthy human individuals. Naive CD8 cells, CD45RO-negative and positively selected for CCR7, excluded terminally differentiated effector memory CD45RA+ cells. Clones were sequenced by immunoSEQ multiplex PCR, and TCRdb holds only the in-frame ones, with some missing. The sample has around 550,000 clones; around 95% are singletons. The material sequenced was naive CD8+ T cells sorted from blood. All receptors come from a woman in her thirties in good health.

This chain joins TRBV5-4 and TRBJ1-3; weak D call: TRBD1 (6 bases). CDR3 length equals 13 residues. V was shortened by 4 bases and J by 4 bases, with 9 bases between the two germline ends. CDR1 SGHNT and CDR2 YYREEE come from the germline V gene (reference sequence). As DNA, the CDR3 is TGTGCCAGCAGCATTGGACAGGGAAACACCATATATTTT. It is translated as CASSIGQGNTIYF.

The J gene is TRBJ2-5, the V gene TRBV7-9, with 15 nucleotides matching TRBD2. The CDR3 runs to 17 residues. The V and J ends lost 5 bases and 5 bases, in that order; junction bases with no gene match: 9. Germline V gene data show CDR1 as SEHNR and CDR2 as FQNEAQ (reference sequence). DNA of the CDR3: TGTGCCAGCAGCAAGGGACTAGCGGGAGGCAACGGGGAGACCCAGTACTTC. Encoded protein: CASSKGLAGGNGETQYF.

CDR3 region: CASSGTSGRAMNEQYF. CDR3 DNA: TGCGCCAGCAGCGGGACTAGCGGGAGGGCCATGAACGAGCAGTACTTC. The V gene is TRBV5-1, the J gene TRBJ2-7; 16 nucleotides line up with TRBD2. The germline CDR1 and CDR2 sequences are SGHRS and YFSETQ. The CDR3 spans 16 residues. V was clipped by 4 bases and J by 5 bases; unmatched bases: 6. The variable domain in full, with the rest retrieved from reference TRBV5-1 and TRBJ2-7, is KAGVTQTPRYLIKTRGQQVTLSCSPISGHRSVSWYQQTPGQGLQFLFEYFSETQRNKGNFPGRFSGRQFSNSRSEMNVSTLELGDSALYLCASSGTSGRAMNEQYFGPGTRLTVT.

The rearrangement joins TRBV28 to TRBJ2-7; the match to TRBD1 covers 9 bases. The CDR3 is 15 amino acids. Germline loops: CDR1 MDHEN, CDR2 SYDVKM. V shed 5 bases and J 6 bases; nucleotides not matched to a gene: 11. The DNA for the CDR3 is TGTGCCAGCAGTGCTCCGGGACAGGGCCCCCTCGAGCAGTACTTC. This gives the protein CASSAPGQGPLEQYF.

The chain is built from TRBV27 and TRBJ1-1; D possibly corresponds to TRBD1 (5 bases). CDR1 is MNHEY and CDR2 is SMNVEV in the germline V gene (reference sequence). V lost 2 bases, J lost 2 bases, and 21 bases lay in between. The CDR3 runs 18 residues. This CDR3 is CASSLLPPGVEGNTEAFF. CDR3 nucleotides: TGTGCCAGCAGTTTACTTCCCCCGGGGGTTGAAGGTAACACTGAAGCTTTCTTT.

The chain joins TRBV10-3 to TRBJ2-7; TRBD1 is a possible D gene (6 bases). The CDR3 extends over 13 amino acids. The germline V gene encodes CDR1 ENHRY and CDR2 SYGVKD. V was trimmed by 6 bases and J by 6 bases, leaving 15 bases between them. The CDR3 is CAIRQGPEGEQYF. CDR3 DNA sequence: TGTGCCATCAGACAGGGACCCGAGGGCGAGCAGTACTTC.

The J gene is TRBJ2-1, the V gene TRBV19; 7 nucleotides line up with TRBD2. Per germline, CDR1 LNHDA and CDR2 SQIVND (reference sequence). J was trimmed by 10 bases and V by 3 bases; bases with no gene match: 15. This CDR3 is built from 16 residues. For the CDR3, the DNA is TGTGCCAGTAGTATGGGGGGAGGGAGCTCCCTCAGGGAGCAGTTCTTC. Its protein is CASSMGGGSSLREQFF.

On this clone itself: Other DNA sequences from this sample encode an identical CDR3 as well. CDR3 protein: CAWTRGTEAFF. In nucleotides, the CDR3 is TGTGCCTGGACTCGGGGAACTGAAGCTTTCTTT. The V and J genes are TRBV30 and TRBJ1-1, with no clear D. This CDR3 contains 11 residues. Germline CDR1 reads GTSNPN; CDR2 reads SVGIG (reference sequence). The V gene lost 4 bases and the J gene lost 5 bases, with 8 bases spanning the gap.

Regarding this clone: This sample includes further DNA sequences coding for the same CDR3. J is TRBJ1-5 and V is TRBV28, with D unclear. Germline V lookup: CDR1 MDHEN, CDR2 SYDVKM. Trimming took 2 bases from V and 4 from J, leaving 6 bases between them. The CDR3 totals 13 residues. CDR3 residues: CASSLRANQPQHF. In nucleotides, the CDR3 is TGTGCCAGCAGTTTAAGGGCTAATCAGCCCCAGCATTTT.

The rearrangement joins TRBV15 to TRBJ2-7; 7 positions agree with TRBD1. CDR1 and CDR2 from the germline V gene are LNHNV and YYDKDF (reference sequence). V shed 5 bases and J 0 bases; nucleotides not matched to a gene: 10. The CDR3 extends over 16 amino acids. The CDR3 protein is CATSLPGTESSYEQYF. CDR3 nucleotides: TGTGCCACCAGCCTACCGGGGACAGAGAGCTCCTACGAGCAGTACTTC.

The chain recombines TRBV7-8 with TRBJ2-7; maybe TRBD2 (6 bases). The germline CDR1 and CDR2 sequences are SGHVS and FQNEAQ. The CDR3 is 16 amino acids. V lost 1 base and J 0 bases, leaving 13 bases between the germline ends. This CDR3 is CASSLVSGLNSYEQYF. DNA of the CDR3: TGTGCCAGCAGCTTAGTTTCTGGACTAAACTCCTACGAGCAGTACTTC.

The chain is built from TRBV28 and TRBJ2-3; 9 bases are a match to TRBD1. The CDR3 covers 17 residues. Germline assignment: CDR1 MDHEN and CDR2 SYDVKM. V dropped 5 bases and J dropped 2; count of bases not matched to a gene: 11. The CDR3 protein is CASSGRTGALFTDTQYF. In DNA, the CDR3 is TGTGCCAGCAGTGGCAGGACAGGGGCCTTATTCACAGATACGCAGTATTTT.

A note on this clone: The same CDR3 can be traced to other DNA sequences in this sample. This rearrangement joins TRBV19 to TRBJ1-1; no definite D call. V lost 2 bases and J 1 base, leaving 5 bases between the germline ends. This CDR3 region has 13 residues. CDR1 LNHDA and CDR2 SQIVND come from the germline V gene (reference sequence). The CDR3 DNA reads as TGTGCCAGTAGTATATTAGGGAACACTGAAGCTTTCTTT. Amino acid sequence: CASSILGNTEAFF.

J is TRBJ2-7 and V is TRBV6-5, with no clear D. Trimming stripped 4 bases from V and 7 bases from J, with 17 bases between. Germline CDR1 is MNHEY and CDR2 is SVGAGI. The CDR3 is 14 residues long. This CDR3 reads CASSSPQTRLEQYF. CDR3 coding DNA: TGTGCCAGCAGTTCACCCCAAACTCGGTTGGAGCAGTACTTC.

The chain couples TRBV11-2 to TRBJ2-1; maybe TRBD1 (6 bases). Germline V CDR1 and CDR2: SGHAT, FQNNGV. The V end lost 0 bases, the J end lost 4 bases, and 10 bases lay between the germline ends. CDR3 length equals 15 residues. CDR3 nucleotides: TGTGCCAGCAGCTTAGATGGGGACATTTACAATGAGCAGTTCTTC. This gives the protein CASSLDGDIYNEQFF.

This rearrangement joins TRBV19 to TRBJ1-1; no definite D call. CDR1 and CDR2 (germline): LNHDA, SQIVND (reference sequence). Trimming took off 5 bases at V and 1 base at J, with 14 bases between the two ends. The CDR3 consists of 15 residues. The CDR3 reads CASSPSLGSNTEAFF. CDR3 sequence (DNA): TGTGCCAGTAGTCCATCACTAGGTTCGAACACTGAAGCTTTCTTT.

The CDR3 loop is CASKPGLISYEQYF. CDR3 DNA sequence: TGTGCCAGTAAACCGGGACTCATATCCTACGAGCAGTACTTC. The chain joins TRBV19 to TRBJ2-7; D is perhaps TRBD2 (6 bases). With 7 bases removed from V and 1 base from J, the gap between germline ends came to 14 bases. Germline V gives CDR1 LNHDA, CDR2 SQIVND (reference sequence). This CDR3 contains 14 residues. Using reference TRBV19 and TRBJ2-7 for the parts outside the CDR3, the full variable domain is DGGITQSPKYLFRKEGQNVTLSCEQNLNHDAMYWYRQDPGQGLRLIYYSQIVNDFQKGDIAEGYSVSREKKESFPLTVTSAQKNPTAFYLCASKPGLISYEQYFGPGTRLTVT.

The genes are TRBV2 and TRBJ2-2, with D hard to call. Trimming took 11 bases from V and 5 from J, leaving 12 bases between them. In germline, CDR1 is SNHLY, CDR2 FYNNEI. There are 12 residues in the CDR3. Here the CDR3 reads CASRGLTGELFF. The DNA of the CDR3 is TGTGCCTCTCGCGGTTTGACCGGGGAGCTGTTTTTT.

CDR3 bases: TGTGCCAGCAGTCCAAGCCGGGACAACGAGAGGGCTGAAGCTTTCTTT. Protein: CASSPSRDNERAEAFF. V usage is TRBV28 and J usage is TRBJ1-1; D is perhaps TRBD1 (6 bases). With 5 bases removed from V and 6 bases from J, the gap between germline ends came to 22 bases. The CDR3 loop spans 16 amino acids. Germline assignment: CDR1 MDHEN and CDR2 SYDVKM.

The rearrangement links TRBV7-9 to TRBJ2-2, with 9 bases identical to TRBD1. Germline V gives CDR1 SEHNR, CDR2 FQNEAQ (reference sequence). This CDR3 is 15 amino acids long. The junction had 7 bases not matched to a gene; V was cut back by 5 bases and J by 6 bases. The CDR3 nucleotides are TGTGCCAGCAGCCCAGCGGGACAGGGTTCCGGGGAGCTGTTTTTT. Translating it yields CASSPAGQGSGELFF.